This T cell receptor (beta chain) was documented in a study of CD8+ T cells in alopecia areata. RNA was extracted and reverse transcribed into cDNA as the sequencing template. Measured with immunoSEQ multiplex PCR; TCRdb has only the in-frame clones, and not every one. The table lists around 300,000 clones, no singletons, with 1.2% in the top ten. Study results and caveats: Sequences from scalp samples also cover resident alphabeta T cells of normal skin.

The sorting of pooled cutaneous lymph node cells relied on CD4, CD8alpha, NKG2D, NKG2ACE and other markers. From germline, CDR1 is NNHDY and CDR2 SYVADS. V was shortened by 0 bases and J by 0 bases, with 6 bases between the two germline ends. The CDR3 totals 14 residues. As to this clone: Its antigen is still unknown. Mouse names are used for the genes. The CDR3 is cut off 4 residues early in the read; its end comes from the germline J gene. In the same sample, other DNA sequences code for this CDR3.

Sequenced input: CD4+ T cells sorted from a lymph node. The clonotype originates from a C3H/HeJ mouse with alopecia areata. As its MHC haplotype, the strain has H2-k. The rearrangement uses TRBV13-3 and TRBJ1-1; unclear D gene. The sequenced part of the CDR3 DNA is TGTGCCAGCAGTGATGCTCAGGCAAACACA. Translating it yields CASSDAQANT. Given in full, the CDR3 is CASSDAQANTEVFF.